Below are 16 T cell receptor beta chains sequenced from a single sample in a study of radiation and T cells in renal cell carcinoma. Time point denoted: baseline pretreatment blood. Indicated treatment: 15 Gy SBRT to primary tumor, nephrectomy 4 weeks later. The table came from immunoSEQ multiplex PCR; TCRdb's copy has only in-frame clones and leaves some out. The repertoire holds about 150,000 clones, with roughly 84% as singletons. Sample: blood, taken from a patient whose treatment included radiotherapy and nephrectomy. The receptors were sampled from a woman in her forties or fifties with renal cell carcinoma.

The rearrangement links TRBV5-6 to TRBJ1-5; perhaps TRBD1 as D (5 bases). This CDR3 contains 15 residues. Germline V gene sequence: CDR1 SGHDT, CDR2 YYEEEE. V dropped 3 bases and J dropped 11 bases, with 21 bases sitting between them. The CDR3 DNA is TGTGCCAGCAGCTCGGTTTCGGTAAGGGGCTCGTCCCAGCATTTT. Its translation is CASSSVSVRGSSQHF.

The rearrangement links TRBV15 to TRBJ1-5, with 8 bases matching TRBD1. J was trimmed by 4 bases and V by 0 bases; bases with no gene match: 2. The CDR3 is made up of 15 amino acids. CDR1 and CDR2 from the germline V gene are LNHNV and YYDKDF (reference sequence). CDR3 amino acids: CATSRDGQGNQPQHF. CDR3 DNA sequence: TGTGCCACCAGCAGAGATGGACAGGGAAATCAGCCCCAGCATTTT. The variable domain in full, with the rest retrieved from reference TRBV15 and TRBJ1-5, is DAMVIQNPRYQVTQFGKPVTLSCSQTLNHNVMYWYQQKSSQAPKLLFHYYDKDFNNEADTPDNFQSRRPNTSFCFLDIRSPGLGDTAMYLCATSRDGQGNQPQHFGDGTRLSIL.

The rearrangement links TRBV21-1 to TRBJ1-1; the D call of TRBD1 is as the table states it, not checked on the DNA. TRBV21-1 is a known pseudogene. The CDR3 sequence is 18 residues long. This chain's CDR3 is CASSKPDRGGHMNTEAFF. The CDR3 DNA sequence: TGTGCCAGCAGCAAACCGGACAGAGGTGGGCATATGAACACTGAAGCTTTCTTT.

This chain links TRBV7-3 with TRBJ1-1, with TRBD1 matching over 9 bases. J gave up 7 bases and V 4 bases, and 4 bases lay outside the gene matches. CDR3 length: 13 residues. Germline values: CDR1 SGHTA, CDR2 FQGTGA. CDR3 sequence: CASSSWTGDEAFF. As DNA, the CDR3 is TGTGCCAGCAGCTCGTGGACAGGGGATGAAGCTTTCTTT.

The chain couples TRBV4-3 to TRBJ2-1, with 12 bases aligning to TRBD2. This CDR3 region has 18 residues. Germline lookup yields CDR1 LGHNA and CDR2 YSLEER. Trimming at V came to 3 bases and at J to 4 bases, leaving 10 bases not matched to a gene. CDR3 in amino acids: CASSQSLAGGLSYNEQFF. The CDR3 coding sequence is TGCGCCAGCAGCCAGTCACTAGCGGGGGGCTTAAGTTACAATGAGCAGTTCTTC.

This clone appeared a single time. The rearrangement links TRBV15 to TRBJ2-7, with TRBD1 matching over 10 bases. The CDR3 loop spans 15 amino acids. Germline V lookup: CDR1 LNHNV, CDR2 YYDKDF (reference sequence). The junction had 8 bases not matched to a gene; V was cut back by 3 bases and J by 6 bases. CDR3 residues: CATSSLAGTGAEQYF. CDR3 in DNA: TGTGCCACCAGCAGCCTTGCCGGGACAGGGGCCGAGCAGTACTTC.

The chain uses TRBV7-2 and TRBJ2-1, with TRBD2 matching over 14 bases. J lost 1 base, V lost 3 bases, and 8 bases had no gene match. Germline V gives CDR1 SGHTA, CDR2 FQGNSA. The CDR3 totals 19 residues. The CDR3 spells CASSFPGTSGGRSYNEQFF. Here the CDR3 DNA reads TGTGCCAGCAGCTTCCCCGGGACTAGCGGGGGCCGTTCCTACAATGAGCAGTTCTTC.

The chain joins TRBV7-6 to TRBJ2-2; D is uncertain. V was clipped by 6 bases and J by 0 bases, with 5 bases between them. Germline lookup yields CDR1 SGHVS and CDR2 FNYEAQ. The CDR3 runs 13 residues. The CDR3 region is CASSRSNTGELFF. CDR3 sequence (DNA): TGTGCCAGCAGTCGATCGAACACCGGGGAGCTGTTTTTT.

J is TRBJ2-5 and V is TRBV9, with D unresolved. Looked up from germline, CDR1 is SGDLS and CDR2 is YYNGEE. Trimming stripped 0 bases from V and 0 bases from J, with 6 bases between. The CDR3 runs 14 residues. The CDR3 region is CASSVEVYQETQYF. The CDR3 bases are TGTGCCAGCAGCGTAGAAGTGTACCAAGAGACCCAGTACTTC. The full variable domain, completed using reference TRBV9 and TRBJ2-5, is DSGVTQTPKHLITATGQRVTLRCSPRSGDLSVYWYQQSLDQGLQFLIQYYNGEERAKGNILERFSAQQFPDLHSELNLSSLELGDSALYFCASSVEVYQETQYFGPGTRLLVL.

The chain recombines TRBV29-1 with TRBJ1-2; a possible D gene is TRBD1 (5 bases). Trimming removed 2 bases from V and 7 bases from J, with 14 bases in between. CDR1 and CDR2 (germline): SQVTM, ANQGSEA. The CDR3 sequence is 13 residues long. The CDR3 is CSVEPLGRGGYTF. Written as DNA, the CDR3 is TGCAGCGTTGAACCCCTGGGAAGGGGTGGCTACACCTTC.

The rearrangement uses TRBV25-1 and TRBJ2-3; 8 nucleotides align to TRBD2. This CDR3 contains 17 residues. J was trimmed by 1 base and V by 0 bases; bases with no gene match: 6. Germline loops: CDR1 MGHDK, CDR2 SYGVNS. The CDR3 nucleotides are TGTGCCAGCAGTGAATATTACGTTAGCGGGGGCACAGATACGCAGTATTTT. It translates to CASSEYYVSGGTDTQYF.

The gene calls are TRBV5-1 and TRBJ2-3; D may be TRBD1 or TRBD2 (5 bases each). The germline gives CDR1 SGHRS, CDR2 YFSETQ. V lost 7 bases to trimming and J lost 11 bases, with 20 bases between them. This CDR3 has 13 residues. The CDR3 loop reads CASRLMGVGGQYF. CDR3 DNA: TGCGCCAGCCGGTTAATGGGGGTTGGTGGGCAGTATTTT.

This rearrangement joins TRBV2 to TRBJ2-1; D remains ambiguous. Per the germline V gene, CDR1 is SNHLY and CDR2 is FYNNEI. The CDR3 totals 14 residues. V was shortened by 7 bases and J by 0 bases, with 10 bases between the two germline ends. In DNA, the CDR3 is TGTGCCAGCACGGGTTCCAGCTCCTACAATGAGCAGTTCTTC. It is translated as CASTGSSSYNEQFF.

The chain links TRBV5-6 to TRBJ2-1; 7 nucleotides line up with TRBD1. The V gene end was trimmed by 1 base and the J gene end by 10 bases; junction bases not matched to a gene: 11. Germline V lookup: CDR1 SGHDT, CDR2 YYEEEE. The CDR3 contains 15 residues. The CDR3 region is CASSLYSPGGNEQFF. CDR3 bases: TGTGCCAGCAGCTTGTACAGTCCAGGGGGTAACGAGCAGTTCTTC.

This clone was seen a single time. This chain joins TRBV14 and TRBJ2-5, with D hard to call. Trimming cost V 2 bases and J 5 bases, with 9 bases left between them. This CDR3 has 13 amino acids. CDR1 is SGHDN, CDR2 FVKESK, per germline. The CDR3 spells CASSQRVRETQYF. For the CDR3, the DNA is TGTGCCAGCAGCCAAAGGGTGAGGGAGACCCAGTACTTC.

The rearrangement uses TRBV4-1 and TRBJ1-2; D gene unclear. Per the germline V gene, CDR1 is MGHRA and CDR2 is YSYEKL. The CDR3 length is 15 residues. V lost 0 bases to trimming and J lost 7 bases, with 15 bases between them. This chain's CDR3 is CASSQEDIFMVGYTF. CDR3 coding DNA: TGCGCCAGCAGCCAAGAGGATATTTTTATGGTTGGCTACACCTTC.